Presented here are 22 T cell receptor beta chains from one specimen sequenced in a study of tumor-infiltrating lymphocytes in primary liver carcinoma. cDNA specific to TCR beta was made from 500 ng of total RNA, with a constant-region primer employed for priming. Construction of TCR beta libraries relied on three successive nested multiplex PCR rounds employing slightly modified ARM-PCR. The two initial PCR rounds, around 11 cycles each, used TRBV1-TRBV30 forward and C-beta reverse primers. MiXCR, applied by TCRdb to the multiplex PCR reads, yields one record per CDR3 protein. The data show hundreds of thousands of distinct CDR3 sequences, approximately 58% seen once. The study extracted blood RNA from unsorted whole blood and also extracted germline DNA. The sequenced sample consisted of peripheral blood. The receptors come from a woman in her twenties or thirties with primary liver carcinoma and hepatitis B virus infection.

Only a few counts were recorded for this clonotype. One base away lies a much larger clone, so this may be a sequencing read error. This chain connects TRBV6-5 to TRBJ2-4; D is perhaps TRBD2 (5 bases). The CDR3 length is 14 residues. Germline V lookup: CDR1 MNHEY, CDR2 SVGAGI. As DNA, the CDR3 is TGTGCCAGCAGTTCGGGGTTAGCCAAAAGCATTCAGTACTTC. Translating it yields CASSSGLAKSIQYF.

About this clonotype: This may arise from a read error, as a much more abundant clone is one base away. V usage is TRBV4-2 and J usage is TRBJ1-2; TRBD1 matches at 9 bases. The length of the CDR3 is 17 residues. Germline CDR1 and CDR2: LGHNA and YNFKEQ. This CDR3 reads CANSQDVGTGSNYGYTF. The CDR3 DNA is TGTGCCAACAGCCAAGATGTGGGGACAGGGTCAAACTATGGCTACACCTTC.

This clonotype was seen ten or more times. V is TRBV29-1 and J is TRBJ2-7; unclear D gene. V lost 4 bases and J lost 0, with 7 bases in between. Germline values: CDR1 SQVTM, CDR2 ANQGSEA. This CDR3 contains 12 residues. CDR3 nucleotide sequence: TGCAGCGTTGGCCAAACCTCCTACGAGCAGTACTTC. It codes for CSVGQTSYEQYF.

Notes on this clonotype: A much more abundant neighbour one base away suggests this may be a read error. This rearrangement joins TRBV12-3 or TRBV12-4 to TRBJ1-1; TRBD1 matches at 9 bases. Trimming at V came to 5 bases and at J to 7 bases, leaving 11 bases not matched to a gene. This CDR3 contains 15 residues. CDR3 in DNA: TGTGCCAGCAGTCCCTTGGGACAGGGCTACAATGAAGCTTTCTTT. It yields the protein CASSPLGQGYNEAFF.

This clonotype was counted at least ten times. The rearrangement links TRBV6-2 or TRBV6-3 to TRBJ1-5; TRBD1 matches 7 bases. V lost 8 bases and J lost 8; bases outside the gene matches: 15. The CDR3 length is 15 residues. The V gene's germline CDR1 is MNHEY and CDR2 SVGEGT. Here the CDR3 reads CASRSGGTGEKPQHF. Written as DNA, the CDR3 is TGTGCCAGCCGTTCAGGCGGCACAGGGGAAAAGCCCCAGCATTTT.

Points on this clonotype: This could be a read error, since a much larger clone is one nucleotide away. J is TRBJ1-1 and V is TRBV29-1, with TRBD1 matching 8 bases. The CDR3 has 14 residues. In germline, CDR1 is SQVTM, CDR2 ANQGSEA. The DNA for the CDR3 is TGCAGCGTGGGACAGGCAGGAATGAAGACTGAAGCTTTCTTT. This gives the protein CSVGQAGMKTEAFF.

This chain joins TRBV30 and TRBJ2-1; 14 bases are a match to TRBD2. Germline V gene lookup returns CDR1 GTSNPN and CDR2 SVGIG (reference sequence). The ends lost 4 bases at V and 7 bases at J; junction bases unmatched: 18. The CDR3 spans 19 residues. CDR3 nucleotide sequence: TGTGCCTGGATTGTAACCCGTAGGACTAGCGGGAGGTTGCGAAATGAGCAGTTCTTC. Its translation is CAWIVTRRTSGRLRNEQFF.

J is TRBJ2-3 and V is TRBV28, with 8 positions matching TRBD1. The CDR3 contains 16 residues. Germline loops: CDR1 MDHEN, CDR2 SYDVKM. The DNA of the CDR3 is TGTGCGGGGGGACAGGTCCTCCTTACTAGCACAGATACGCAGTATTTT. Translated: CAGGQVLLTSTDTQYF.

A word on this clonotype: Germline is not matched at one junction end, which may reflect a read error. The V call is TRBV5-1, the J call TRBJ2-4; D unresolved. Per germline, CDR1 SGHRS and CDR2 YFSETQ. The CDR3 runs to 15 residues. The CDR3 nucleotides read TGCGCCAACAGCCAAACTGGCGCAGTGAAAAACATTCAGTACTTC. Protein: CANSQTGAVKNIQYF.

The chain links TRBV5-4 to TRBJ2-6; D could derive from TRBD1 or TRBD2 (6 bases each). The V gene's germline CDR1 is SGHNT and CDR2 YYREEE (reference sequence). This CDR3 spans 17 amino acids. Trimming pared 0 bases from V and 2 bases from J, leaving 12 bases between. In DNA form, the CDR3 reads TGTGCCAGCAGCTTGGGTTTCGGGGGCGCTGGGGCCAACGTCCTGACTTTC. Its protein is CASSLGFGGAGANVLTF.

This clonotype occurred many times. The chain joins TRBV4-2 to TRBJ2-7, with TRBD2 matching 9 bases. V lost 3 bases, J lost 2 bases, and 2 bases stayed unmatched. CDR3 length: 14 amino acids. Germline assignment: CDR1 LGHNA and CDR2 YNFKEQ. CDR3 in DNA: TGTGCCAGCAGCCAGCTAGCGGGGACCTACGAGCAGTACTTC. It specifies CASSQLAGTYEQYF.

Details on this clonotype: Given a much more abundant clone one base away, this may be a read error. V and J are TRBV12-3 or TRBV12-4 and TRBJ1-4; D remains ambiguous. This CDR3 spans 15 amino acids. V was clipped by 5 bases and J by 0 bases, with 10 bases between them. CDR3 nucleotide sequence: TGTGCCAGCAGTCTGAGCAGGCCAACTAATGAAAAACTGTTTTTT. This sequence encodes CASSLSRPTNEKLFF.

The V gene is TRBV4-2, the J gene TRBJ1-4, with D perhaps matching TRBD1 (5 bases). This CDR3 is 16 amino acids long. V dropped 2 bases and J dropped 12 bases, with 22 bases sitting between them. Germline CDR1 and CDR2: LGHNA and YNFKEQ. The CDR3 DNA sequence: TGTGCCAGCAGCCAATATTTGGCATGGGGCCGGGAAGAACTGTTTTTT. Translation: CASSQYLAWGREELFF.

For this clonotype: A clone one base away is much larger, so this may be a read error. V gene TRBV29-1 combines with J gene TRBJ2-1; unclear D gene. The germline V gene encodes CDR1 SQVTM and CDR2 ANQGSEA. V dropped 6 bases and J dropped 6 bases, with 15 bases sitting between them. The CDR3 is 13 residues long. CDR3 in amino acids: CSVAGVSINEQFF. The CDR3 nucleotides are TGCAGCGTGGCCGGTGTCTCGATCAATGAGCAGTTCTTC.

The chain uses TRBV4-1 and TRBJ1-4; no firm D call. Trimming removed 0 bases from V and 8 bases from J, with 13 bases in between. Germline CDR1 reads MGHRA; CDR2 reads YSYEKL. CDR3 length: 15 amino acids. Here the CDR3 reads CASSQDPTSGEKLFF. CDR3 DNA: TGCGCCAGCAGCCAAGATCCCACCTCGGGGGAAAAACTGTTTTTT.

On this clonotype itself: Given a much more abundant clone one base away, this may be a read error. This rearrangement joins TRBV6-2 or TRBV6-3 to TRBJ2-5; TRBD1 agrees at 8 bases. V shed 4 bases and J 2 bases; nucleotides not matched to a gene: 9. Germline CDR1 is MNHEY and CDR2 is SVGEGT. The CDR3 is 16 amino acids. The chain's CDR3 is CASSSRQGYPQETQYF. DNA of the CDR3: TGTGCCAGCAGTTCGCGACAGGGGTACCCGCAAGAGACCCAGTACTTC.

The J gene is TRBJ2-7, the V gene TRBV4-1; D call uncertain. Germline V gives CDR1 MGHRA, CDR2 YSYEKL. Between the trimmed V and J ends, which lost 4 bases and 3 bases, there was a span of 19 bases. This CDR3 is 16 amino acids long. CDR3 DNA sequence: TGCGCCAGCAGCCCTGACCTCTGGACGGATTTCTACGAGCAGTACTTC. This gives the protein CASSPDLWTDFYEQYF.

This clonotype showed up just a few times. The gene calls are TRBV6-5 and TRBJ2-1; D might be TRBD1 (5 bases). This CDR3 is 13 amino acids long. CDR1 MNHEY and CDR2 SVGAGI come from the germline V gene. The ends were cut back, 5 bases at V and 10 bases at J, with 15 bases in the middle. The CDR3 spells CASSTTALWEQFF. In nucleotides, the CDR3 is TGTGCCAGCAGTACGACAGCCCTCTGGGAGCAGTTCTTC.

As DNA, the CDR3 is TGTGCCAGCAGCACGCGGGGACATAATTCACCCCTCCACTTT. Its protein product is CASSTRGHNSPLHF. V and J are TRBV7-9 and TRBJ1-6; D perhaps matches TRBD1 (5 bases). CDR3 length equals 14 residues. The V gene's germline CDR1 is SEHNR and CDR2 FQNEAQ (reference sequence). V was clipped by 5 bases and J by 5 bases, with 10 bases between them.

Notes on this clonotype: Its ends do not fully match the called genes, so a read error is possible. The J gene is TRBJ2-3, the V gene TRBV4-1; 8 positions agree with TRBD2. This CDR3 has 14 amino acids. Germline CDR1 reads MGHRA; CDR2 reads YSYEKL. In DNA form, the CDR3 reads TGCGCCAGCAGCCAACGGACTAGCACAGATATGCAGTATTTT. This codes for CASSQRTSTDMQYF.

On this clonotype: The conserved phenylalanine or tryptophan is not found at the CDR3 terminus, so this likely reflects a read error. The chain combines TRBV29-1 with TRBJ2-1, with D possibly TRBD2 on 5 matching bases. This CDR3 contains 14 residues. V lost 1 base, J lost 7 bases, and 14 bases lay in between. In germline, CDR1 is SQVTM, CDR2 ANQGSEA. The CDR3 DNA reads as TGCAGCGTTGAAGTTCTAGTGGGAGTAAATGAGCAGTTCCTC. It encodes CSVEVLVGVNEQFL.

There are a few counts of this clonotype. The J gene is TRBJ2-1, the V gene TRBV6-2 or TRBV6-3; D not resolved. Trimming removed 4 bases from V and 12 bases from J, with 13 bases in between. The CDR3 loop spans 12 amino acids. Germline V gene sequence: CDR1 MNHEY, CDR2 SVGEGT. The CDR3 DNA sequence: TGTGCCAGCAGTTCTCCCCCCCGGCGGCAGTTCTTC. Protein product: CASSSPPRRQFF.